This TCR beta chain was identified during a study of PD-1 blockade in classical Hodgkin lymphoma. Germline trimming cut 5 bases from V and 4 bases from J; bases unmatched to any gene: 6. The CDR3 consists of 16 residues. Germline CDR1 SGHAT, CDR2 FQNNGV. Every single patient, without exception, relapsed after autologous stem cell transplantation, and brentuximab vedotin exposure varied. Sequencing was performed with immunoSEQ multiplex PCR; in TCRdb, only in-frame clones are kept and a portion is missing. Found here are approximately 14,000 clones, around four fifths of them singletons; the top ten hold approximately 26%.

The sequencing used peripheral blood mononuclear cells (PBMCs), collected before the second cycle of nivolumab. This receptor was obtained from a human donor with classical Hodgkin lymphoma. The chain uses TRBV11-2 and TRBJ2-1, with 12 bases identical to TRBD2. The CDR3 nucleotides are TGTGCCAGCAGCCCGAGGACTAGCGGGGAGTACAATGAGCAGTTCTTC. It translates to CASSPRTSGEYNEQFF.